The 9 T cell receptor beta chains below come from one sample, sequenced in a study of beta chain features in type 1 diabetes. The entirety of the isolated RNA underwent reverse transcription, so expressed TCRB transcripts were sequenced. Profiling relied on immunoSEQ multiplex PCR, and the TCRdb table lists in-frame clones only, not all of them. The data show some 900,000 clones, with under 20% seen just once and around 0.02% held by the top ten. The sample consisted of naive CD4+ T cells from blood. The receptors were gathered from a woman younger than 35 in good health.

V and J are TRBV10-3 and TRBJ2-3; weak D call: TRBD1 (5 bases). Germline values: CDR1 ENHRY, CDR2 SYGVKD. This CDR3 is built from 13 residues. V lost 0 bases and J 10 bases, leaving 11 bases between the germline ends. The DNA of the CDR3 is TGTGCCATCAGTGAGTCGGGTCAGGGTGCGCAGTATTTT. This gives the protein CAISESGQGAQYF.

The chain carries TRBV27 and TRBJ1-6, with a tentative D call TRBD1 (5 bases). This CDR3 has 15 residues. The V end was cut by 5 bases, the J end by 9 bases, with 17 bases between. Germline V gene lookup returns CDR1 MNHEY and CDR2 SMNVEV (reference sequence). CDR3 coding DNA: TGTGCCAGCAGTGGAAGCCCAGACAGACGTTCACCCCTCCACTTT. Translating gives CASSGSPDRRSPLHF.

V is TRBV10-3 and J is TRBJ1-1; TRBD1 matches at 9 bases. Germline V lookup: CDR1 ENHRY, CDR2 SYGVKD. V was pared by 10 bases and J by 6 bases, with 24 bases of the junction left unmatched. This CDR3 region has 18 residues. The CDR3 here is CATDSGGYRGRGAAEAFF. CDR3 nucleotides: TGTGCCACCGACTCTGGGGGGTACAGGGGGCGAGGCGCAGCTGAAGCTTTCTTT.

The V gene is TRBV20-1, the J gene TRBJ2-1; D gene unclear. This CDR3 contains 10 residues. Germline CDR1 reads DFQATT; CDR2 reads SNEGSKA (reference sequence). V was cut by 5 bases and J by 9 bases, with 8 bases left in between. The DNA for the CDR3 is TGCAGTGCTTGGGGAATTGAGCAGTTCTTC. This sequence encodes CSAWGIEQFF.

This clone was recorded a few times. The chain links TRBV11-1 to TRBJ2-1; 10 bases line up with TRBD2. The CDR3 contains 16 residues. The V and J ends lost 5 bases and 10 bases, in that order; junction bases with no gene match: 14. Germline CDR1 SGHAT, CDR2 FQDESV (reference sequence). CDR3 sequence (DNA): TGTGCCAGCAGCCTAACGGGGCCTAGCGGGAGTAAAGAGCAGTTCTTC. Protein: CASSLTGPSGSKEQFF.

The CDR3 sequence: CASSPSRARYGYTF. The DNA for the CDR3 is TGTGCCAGCAGCCCTTCGAGGGCGAGGTATGGCTACACCTTC. J is TRBJ1-2 and V is TRBV6-5, with unresolved D. CDR1 is MNHEY, CDR2 SVGAGI, per germline. The length of the CDR3 is 14 residues. Deletions cut 6 bases from V and 5 bases from J, with 16 bases between.

This clone turned up a few times. In DNA form, the CDR3 reads TGTGCCAGCAGCTTGCCAGCTTCCACCTCCTACGAGCAGTACTTC. The encoded protein is CASSLPASTSYEQYF. The J gene is TRBJ2-7, the V gene TRBV5-6; unclear D gene. V was pared by 1 base and J by 0 bases, with 11 bases between. Germline V gene data show CDR1 as SGHDT and CDR2 as YYEEEE. The CDR3 covers 15 residues.

This clone was seen a single time. The chain has TRBV15 and TRBJ2-1; a weak D match, TRBD2 (6 bases). The CDR3 is 16 residues long. Trimming removed 1 base from V and 3 bases from J, with 13 bases in between. CDR1 and CDR2 (germline): LNHNV, YYDKDF (reference sequence). The DNA of the CDR3 is TGTGCCACCAGCAGAGGACTAGGACGAATCTACAATGAGCAGTTCTTC. Translation: CATSRGLGRIYNEQFF.

This chain uses TRBV28 with TRBJ1-2; the D is unclear. The CDR3 runs 13 residues. V was trimmed by 5 bases and J by 5 bases, leaving 12 bases between them. The germline V gene encodes CDR1 MDHEN and CDR2 SYDVKM. The CDR3 bases are TGTGCCAGCAGTGGACTAGCAACTTATGGCTACACCTTC. Translation: CASSGLATYGYTF.